The sequence of this T cell receptor (beta chain) was determined in a study of T cells in localized non-small cell lung cancer. This clone has only a few counts. Trimming took 4 bases from V and 4 from J, leaving 10 bases between them. CDR3 length: 13 residues. Libraries were prepared by immunoSEQ multiplex PCR; TCRdb keeps only in-frame clonotypes and omits some of them. The repertoire holds 6,300 or so clones, over 14% seen once, with under 5.5% in the top ten. The clonotype originates from a male donor older than 55 with stage II squamous cell lung carcinoma. The sequences come from normal lung tissue next to the tumor, collected before any cancer treatment. V is TRBV7-1 and J is TRBJ1-2, with D possibly being TRBD1 (6 bases). TRBV7-1 belongs to the ORF category, with a function that is uncertain. CDR3 DNA sequence: TGTGCCAGCAGCTGGGAACAGGGCTATGGCTACACCTTC. This sequence encodes CASSWEQGYGYTF.